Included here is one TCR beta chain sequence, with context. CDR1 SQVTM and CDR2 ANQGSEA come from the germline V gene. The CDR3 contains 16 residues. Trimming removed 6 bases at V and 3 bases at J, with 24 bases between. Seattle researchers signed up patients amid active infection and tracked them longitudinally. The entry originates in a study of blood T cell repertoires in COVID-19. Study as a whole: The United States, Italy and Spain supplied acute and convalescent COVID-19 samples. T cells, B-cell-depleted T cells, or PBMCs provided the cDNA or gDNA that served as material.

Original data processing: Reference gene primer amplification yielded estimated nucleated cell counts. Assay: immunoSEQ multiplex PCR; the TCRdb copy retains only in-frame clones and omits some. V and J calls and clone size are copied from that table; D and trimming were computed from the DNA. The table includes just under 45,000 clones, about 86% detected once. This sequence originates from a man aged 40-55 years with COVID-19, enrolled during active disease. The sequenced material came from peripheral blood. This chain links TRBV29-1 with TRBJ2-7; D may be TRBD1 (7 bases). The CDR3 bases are TGCAGCGTACAGGAGGGGGCAGACCGGATTCACTACGAGCAGTACTTC. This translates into CSVQEGADRIHYEQYF.